This passage covers 22 T cell receptor beta chains from one sample sequenced in a study of blood T cells in healthy people across ages. A sample-barcoded 5' primer and a J-beta primer mix were used in a second PCR of roughly 6 to 11 cycles. Each CDR3 protein gets one entry after TCRdb re-called the 5' RACE reads with MiXCR. The sample has over 1.5 million distinct CDR3 sequences; around 48% are singletons. The sequenced sample consisted of blood. These receptors were obtained from a woman aged 40-49 years in good health.

The V gene is TRBV6-2 or TRBV6-3, the J gene TRBJ2-4; 8 nucleotides agree with TRBD1. This CDR3 has 16 residues. Per germline, CDR1 MNHEY and CDR2 SVGEGT. V gave up 2 bases and J gave up 0 bases; unmatched junction bases: 3. CDR3 amino acids: CASSYGQGLAKNIQYF. The CDR3 DNA is TGTGCCAGCAGTTACGGACAGGGACTAGCCAAAAACATTCAGTACTTC.

This clonotype was observed once. V gene TRBV7-9 combines with J gene TRBJ2-5; D call uncertain. The CDR3 is 13 amino acids. V lost 10 bases to trimming and J lost 5 bases, with 17 bases between them. CDR1 SEHNR and CDR2 FQNEAQ come from the germline V gene (reference sequence). CDR3 in amino acids: CAIPGNRRETQYF. The DNA for the CDR3 is TGTGCCATCCCCGGTAACCGGCGGGAGACCCAGTACTTC. The whole variable domain, filled in from reference TRBV7-9 and TRBJ2-5, reads DTGVSQNPRHKITKRGQNVTFRCDPISEHNRLYWYRQTLGQGPEFLTYFQNEAQLEKSRLLSDRFSAERPKGSFSTLEIQRTEQGDSAMYLCAIPGNRRETQYFGPGTRLLVL.

CDR3 DNA sequence: TGTGCCAGCAGCTTAGGATTAGCGGGGGGGCAATACAATGAGCAGTTCTTC. Protein sequence: CASSLGLAGGQYNEQFF. This chain uses TRBV7-8 with TRBJ2-1, with 11 bases aligning to TRBD2. The CDR3 is 17 residues long. J was trimmed by 4 bases and V by 1 base; bases with no gene match: 6. Per the germline V gene, CDR1 is SGHVS and CDR2 is FQNEAQ.

The V call is TRBV6-6, the J call TRBJ1-2; D is possibly TRBD1 (5 bases). This CDR3 has 13 residues. Per germline, CDR1 MNHNY and CDR2 SVGAGI (reference sequence). V dropped 10 bases and J dropped 5 bases, with 17 bases sitting between them. The CDR3 is CATGGGQFYGYTF. The CDR3 DNA is TGTGCCACCGGGGGAGGGCAGTTTTATGGCTACACCTTC.

The DNA of the CDR3 is TGTGCCAGCAGTTTAGGTCAGCAGGGAGGCTATGGCTACACCTTC. This gives the protein CASSLGQQGGYGYTF. The rearrangement uses TRBV12-3 or TRBV12-4 and TRBJ1-2; tentative D call: TRBD1 (5 bases). V was pared by 1 base and J by 4 bases, with 13 bases between. The CDR3 contains 15 residues.

A single count supports this clonotype. The chain recombines TRBV6-5 with TRBJ2-6, with D unresolved. The V end was cut by 4 bases, the J end by 1 base, with 11 bases between. The germline V gene encodes CDR1 MNHEY and CDR2 SVGAGI. The CDR3 consists of 16 residues. The CDR3 coding sequence is TGTGCCAGCAGTTTGGAACCCTCTTCTGGGGCCAACGTCCTGACTTTC. Translated: CASSLEPSSGANVLTF.

V and J are TRBV12-5 and TRBJ2-1; TRBD2 agrees at 10 bases. Germline CDR1 reads LGHNT; CDR2 reads FRNRAP. Unmatched junction bases numbered 8, after V lost 2 bases and J lost 10 bases. The CDR3 length is 15 residues. The CDR3 nucleotides read TGTGCTAGTGGTTTGTGGGCTAGCGGGGGCCTCGAGCAGTTCTTC. Translation gives CASGLWASGGLEQFF.

The CDR3, as DNA: TGTGCCGCGCCGCATAGGGGGTCGACCAAAAACATTCAGTACTTC. Translating it yields CAAPHRGSTKNIQYF. The V gene is TRBV19, the J gene TRBJ2-4, with a possible D match to TRBD1 (6 bases). Per the germline V gene, CDR1 is LNHDA and CDR2 is SQIVND (reference sequence). CDR3 length equals 15 residues. The V end was cut by 11 bases, the J end by 2 bases, with 19 bases between.

A few counts support this clonotype. V is TRBV10-3 and J is TRBJ2-1, with D possibly called TRBD1 or TRBD2 (5 bases each). Trimming shortened V by 6 bases and J by 2 bases, and 11 bases separated the two germline ends. Germline assignment: CDR1 ENHRY and CDR2 SYGVKD. This CDR3 is built from 14 residues. The CDR3 loop is CAIRGLGPYNEQFF. The CDR3 DNA follows: TGTGCCATCAGAGGGCTGGGACCCTACAATGAGCAGTTCTTC.

With respect to this clonotype: The germline gene is not matched at one end of the junction; a read error may be the cause. This chain links TRBV7-2 with TRBJ1-5; 9 nucleotides align to TRBD1. From germline, CDR1 is SGHTA and CDR2 FQGNSA. The CDR3 is 17 amino acids. The CDR3 spells CASSNPDRGFSNRPQHF. The CDR3 DNA reads TGTGCCAGCAGCAACCCAGACAGGGGGTTTAGCAATCGGCCCCAGCATTTT.

This clonotype was seen a handful of times. CDR3 residues: CASVALSNQPQHF. CDR3 nucleotides: TGTGCCAGCGTCGCTTTGAGCAATCAGCCCCAGCATTTT. The chain employs TRBV6-1 and TRBJ1-5; D is unclear. V was pared by 8 bases and J by 1 base, with 9 bases between. CDR3 length: 13 amino acids. Germline V gene sequence: CDR1 MNHNS, CDR2 SASEGT.

The genes are TRBV13 and TRBJ2-2; D is possibly TRBD1 (7 bases). The germline V gene encodes CDR1 PRHDT and CDR2 FYEKMQ (reference sequence). Between the trimmed V and J ends, which lost 2 bases and 7 bases, there was a span of 14 bases. This CDR3 is 15 amino acids long. The CDR3 coding sequence is TGTGCCAGCAGCTTAAGTGGAGGGACAGTCGGGGAGCTGTTTTTT. Its translation: CASSLSGGTVGELFF. Filled out from reference TRBV13 and TRBJ2-2, the complete variable domain reads AAGVIQSPRHLIKEKRETATLKCYPIPRHDTVYWYQQGPGQDPQFLISFYEKMQSDKGSIPDRFSAQQFSDYHSELNMSSLELGDSALYFCASSLSGGTVGELFFGEGSRLTVL.

The chain carries TRBV20-1 and TRBJ2-3; weak D call: TRBD1 (6 bases). From germline, CDR1 is DFQATT and CDR2 SNEGSKA (reference sequence). Trimming took off 6 bases at V and 0 bases at J, with 10 bases between the two ends. The CDR3 covers 13 residues. The CDR3 spells CSALDRSTDTQYF. Here the CDR3 DNA reads TGCAGTGCCTTAGACAGGAGCACAGATACGCAGTATTTT.

V gene TRBV20-1 combines with J gene TRBJ2-4, with 8 bases identical to TRBD1. Trimming removed 1 base from V and 8 bases from J; junction bases left unmatched: 4. Germline V gene data show CDR1 as DFQATT and CDR2 as SNEGSKA (reference sequence). The length of the CDR3 is 13 residues. The CDR3 reads CSARARQGHIQYF. Here the CDR3 DNA reads TGCAGTGCTAGAGCCAGACAGGGGCACATTCAGTACTTC.

In this sample, this clonotype turned up a few times. J is TRBJ2-7 and V is TRBV9; the match to TRBD1 covers 9 bases. This CDR3 spans 15 amino acids. After removal of 0 bases from V and 4 bases from J, the junction contained 5 bases not matched to a gene. Germline CDR1 and CDR2: SGDLS and YYNGEE. The CDR3 DNA is TGTGCCAGCAGCGTAGAAGGACAGGGGATATACGAGCAGTACTTC. As protein: CASSVEGQGIYEQYF.

The CDR3 loop reads CASGLRQYEQFF. CDR3 sequence (DNA): TGTGCTAGTGGTTTGAGGCAATATGAGCAGTTCTTC. The chain uses TRBV12-5 and TRBJ2-1; D gene uncertain. This CDR3 has 12 residues. CDR1 and CDR2 from the germline V gene are LGHNT and FRNRAP. With 2 bases removed from V and 8 bases from J, the gap between germline ends came to 7 bases.

The chain is built from TRBV9 and TRBJ2-1; 7 bases line up with TRBD1. Trimming removed 3 bases from V and 9 bases from J; junction bases left unmatched: 9. This CDR3 is built from 14 residues. Per the germline V gene, CDR1 is SGDLS and CDR2 is YYNGEE. The chain's CDR3 is CASSASTGNGEQFF. The CDR3 DNA is TGTGCCAGCAGCGCATCGACAGGGAATGGTGAGCAGTTCTTC.

The gene calls are TRBV5-1 and TRBJ2-1; 12 positions match TRBD2. The CDR3 is 14 residues long. V trimming: 1 base; J trimming: 9 bases; junction bases outside the gene matches: 2. CDR1 and CDR2 from the germline V gene are SGHRS and YFSETQ. CDR3 nucleotides: TGCGCCAGCAGCTTGACTAGCGGGGGGCGTGAGCAGTTCTTC. Its protein product is CASSLTSGGREQFF. The full variable domain, its missing parts supplied by reference TRBV5-1 and TRBJ2-1, is KAGVTQTPRYLIKTRGQQVTLSCSPISGHRSVSWYQQTPGQGLQFLFEYFSETQRNKGNFPGRFSGRQFSNSRSEMNVSTLELGDSALYLCASSLTSGGREQFFGPGTRLTVL.

The chain has TRBV18 and TRBJ1-6; TRBD1 aligns across 8 bases. V shed 6 bases, J shed 11 bases, and the junction held 12 bases outside the gene matches. CDR1 and CDR2 (germline): KGHSH, LQKENI. This CDR3 has 15 residues. The CDR3 spells CASSVGQGIETPLHF. For the CDR3, the DNA is TGTGCCAGCTCCGTAGGACAGGGCATTGAAACACCCCTCCACTTT.

The gene calls are TRBV28 and TRBJ2-5; D is tentatively TRBD1 or TRBD2 (5 bases each). The J call may not be correct, given that the DNA end is closer to TRBJ2-7. This CDR3 contains 18 residues. Germline CDR1 and CDR2: MDHEN and SYDVKM. CDR3 DNA sequence: TGTGCCAGCAGTTCCCTGCCAGGGTCTGGGACCCCGTTCTACGAGCAGTACTTC. Residues: CASSSLPGSGTPFYEQYF.

The chain is built from TRBV3-1 and TRBJ2-3; TRBD2 aligns across 14 bases. The CDR3 has 17 amino acids. Germline values: CDR1 LGHDT, CDR2 YNNKEL (reference sequence). Trimming took 5 bases from V and 3 from J; bases not matched to a gene: 7. CDR3 sequence (DNA): TGTGCCAGCAGCTACCCCGGGACTAGCGGGGGTACAGATACGCAGTATTTT. This sequence encodes CASSYPGTSGGTDTQYF.

V gene TRBV7-9 combines with J gene TRBJ2-7; D unresolved. The assigned J gene may be wrong: the sequence end matches TRBJ2-5 better. Germline V CDR1 and CDR2: SEHNR, FQNEAQ (reference sequence). The CDR3 length is 15 residues. In DNA form, the CDR3 reads TGTGCCAGCAGCTTAGCGGTAACCGAAGAAGAGACCCAGTACTTC. Encoded protein: CASSLAVTEEETQYF.